The clone carrying this T cell receptor beta chain was found once. What it recognizes is unknown. CD8 cells classed as naive were CD45RO-negative and positively selected for CCR7, excluding terminally differentiated effector memory CD45RA+ cells. All donors were Caucasian adults living in Nashville, Tennessee. The sample belongs to a study of shared clonotypes between healthy human individuals. Study findings and constraints: The study found lower generation probabilities in non-shared clonotypes than in those shared by all four donors.

Assay used: immunoSEQ multiplex PCR; TCRdb lists only in-frame clones, some missing. The sample shows approximately 2,000,000 clones, 93% of them seen only once. The trim removed 1 base at V and 8 bases at J, leaving 7 bases unmatched. CDR1 is SNHLY, CDR2 FYNNEI, per germline. The CDR3 has 15 residues. This receptor was obtained from a man in his late teens or twenties in good health. Some clones in this sample may be carry-over from other donors' samples. This chain connects TRBV2 to TRBJ2-1; 8 bases agree with TRBD2. Sequencing used naive CD8+ T cells from PBMCs. The CDR3 region is CASSEGGGLEDEQFF. The CDR3 DNA reads as TGTGCCAGCAGTGAAGGGGGGGGACTAGAGGATGAGCAGTTCTTC.